The 27 T cell receptor beta chains reported below all come from one sample, sequenced in a study of cytomegalovirus exposure and HLA in healthy donors. PCR primers comprised 60 Vbeta and 13 Jbeta primers. Assay: immunoSEQ multiplex PCR; the TCRdb copy retains only in-frame clones and omits some. The sample lists about 160,000 clones, 65% to 90% occurring once. Material: PBMCs. The receptor source for this set is a woman aged 18-29 years in good health and CMV-seronegative.

This clone showed up just once. CDR3 residues: CASSSRDNTDTQYF. The DNA for the CDR3 is TGTGCCAGCAGCTCCCGGGACAACACAGATACGCAGTATTTT. The chain uses TRBV7-8 and TRBJ2-3; possibly TRBD1 for D (6 bases). The CDR3 is made up of 14 amino acids. Trimming stripped 4 bases from V and 2 bases from J, with 10 bases between. Germline V lookup: CDR1 SGHVS, CDR2 FQNEAQ.

This chain joins TRBV27 and TRBJ1-2; a possible D gene is TRBD1 (5 bases). CDR1 is MNHEY, CDR2 SMNVEV, per germline (reference sequence). The CDR3 length is 15 residues. V gave up 0 bases and J gave up 5 bases, with 13 bases separating them. The DNA for the CDR3 is TGTGCCAGCAGTTTATCCTACAGGCTCCAATATGGCTACACCTTC. This codes for CASSLSYRLQYGYTF.

The gene calls are TRBV4-1 and TRBJ2-7, with 8 bases that match TRBD1. CDR1 and CDR2 (germline): MGHRA, YSYEKL. The CDR3 is 14 amino acids. J was trimmed by 4 bases and V by 4 bases; bases with no gene match: 6. CDR3 coding DNA: TGCGCCAGCAGCCCGTCGCAGGGGGCTTACGAGCAGTACTTC. Protein product: CASSPSQGAYEQYF.

V usage is TRBV11-1 and J usage is TRBJ2-3; 8 bases are shared with TRBD2. The CDR3 runs 16 residues. V shed 5 bases, J shed 1 base, and the junction held 8 bases outside the gene matches. CDR1 and CDR2 from the germline V gene are SGHAT and FQDESV (reference sequence). CDR3 DNA: TGTGCCAGCAGCCCCTGGGGGCGGGGGGGCACAGATACGCAGTATTTT. As protein: CASSPWGRGGTDTQYF. The full variable domain, with the rest looked up from reference TRBV11-1 and TRBJ2-3, is EAEVAQSPRYKITEKSQAVAFWCDPISGHATLYWYRQILGQGPELLVQFQDESVVDDSQLPKDRFSAERLKGVDSTLKIQPAELGDSAMYLCASSPWGRGGTDTQYFGPGTRLTVL.

The chain has TRBV7-3 and TRBJ2-1; TRBD1 is a possible D gene (5 bases). Germline-derived CDR1 and CDR2 are SGHTA and FQGTGA. CDR3 length equals 14 residues. The ends were cut back, 5 bases at V and 3 bases at J, with 11 bases in the middle. CDR3: CASSPSDSYNEQFF. The DNA of the CDR3 is TGTGCCAGCAGCCCGTCCGACAGCTACAATGAGCAGTTCTTC.

CDR3 bases: TGTGCCAGCAGCTTCAGATTGCAAGAGACCCAGTACTTC. Its translation: CASSFRLQETQYF. This rearrangement joins TRBV7-9 to TRBJ2-5, with D hard to call. This CDR3 has 13 residues. Trimming took off 3 bases at V and 2 bases at J, with 7 bases between the two ends. Germline V gene sequence: CDR1 SEHNR, CDR2 FQNEAQ (reference sequence). The entire variable domain, with the rest obtained from reference TRBV7-9 and TRBJ2-5, is as follows: DTGVSQNPRHKITKRGQNVTFRCDPISEHNRLYWYRQTLGQGPEFLTYFQNEAQLEKSRLLSDRFSAERPKGSFSTLEIQRTEQGDSAMYLCASSFRLQETQYFGPGTRLLVL.

The chain carries TRBV19 and TRBJ1-5; D unresolved. Between the trimmed V and J ends, which lost 1 base and 6 bases, there was a span of 7 bases. Germline V lookup: CDR1 LNHDA, CDR2 SQIVND (reference sequence). The CDR3 is 13 residues long. The CDR3 sequence is CASSIALSQPQHF. CDR3 nucleotide sequence: TGTGCCAGTAGTATAGCCCTAAGTCAGCCCCAGCATTTT.

The chain joins TRBV28 to TRBJ2-1, with 9 bases that match TRBD1. This CDR3 is built from 15 residues. CDR1 and CDR2 (germline): MDHEN, SYDVKM. Trimming removed 8 bases from V and 5 bases from J; junction bases left unmatched: 10. As DNA, the CDR3 is TGTGCCAGCGGCCCTCTGGACAGGGGCCACAATGAGCAGTTCTTC. Translation: CASGPLDRGHNEQFF.

The V gene is TRBV7-2, the J gene TRBJ1-5; possibly TRBD1 for D (5 bases). Trimming left V 1 base short and J 6 bases short, with 13 bases between. Germline loops: CDR1 SGHTA, CDR2 FQGNSA. The CDR3 runs to 15 residues. Written as DNA, the CDR3 is TGTGCCAGCAGCTTAGAACCAGGGTATGGTCAGCCCCAGCATTTT. It is translated as CASSLEPGYGQPQHF. The full variable domain, rest sourced from reference TRBV7-2 and TRBJ1-5, is GAGVSQSPSNKVTEKGKDVELRCDPISGHTALYWYRQSLGQGLEFLIYFQGNSAPDKSGLPSDRFSAERTGGSVSTLTIQRTQQEDSAVYLCASSLEPGYGQPQHFGDGTRLSIL.

The chain links TRBV14 to TRBJ2-1; 8 bases are shared with TRBD2. This CDR3 is 15 amino acids long. V gave up 3 bases and J gave up 5 bases; unmatched junction bases: 6. Germline-derived CDR1 and CDR2 are SGHDN and FVKESK. This CDR3 is CASSHWLAGHNEQFF. The CDR3 nucleotides read TGTGCCAGCAGCCACTGGCTAGCGGGTCACAATGAGCAGTTCTTC.

V is TRBV27 and J is TRBJ2-7; 8 nucleotides line up with TRBD1. The CDR3 spans 14 residues. The V gene end was trimmed by 5 bases and the J gene end by 3 bases; junction bases not matched to a gene: 6. The germline V gene encodes CDR1 MNHEY and CDR2 SMNVEV (reference sequence). For the CDR3, the DNA is TGTGCCAGCAGTAAGGACAGGGTGGTCTACGAGCAGTACTTC. This sequence encodes CASSKDRVVYEQYF.

This chain links TRBV7-9 with TRBJ1-4; D may be TRBD1 (6 bases). This CDR3 is built from 16 residues. V lost 1 base and J lost 5, with 14 bases in between. Germline V gene sequence: CDR1 SEHNR, CDR2 FQNEAQ (reference sequence). CDR3 DNA: TGTGCCAGCAGCTTAGGAGGCAGGGGAGGGAATGAAAAACTGTTTTTT. Protein: CASSLGGRGGNEKLFF. Drawing the rest from reference TRBV7-9 and TRBJ1-4, the complete variable domain is DTGVSQNPRHKITKRGQNVTFRCDPISEHNRLYWYRQTLGQGPEFLTYFQNEAQLEKSRLLSDRFSAERPKGSFSTLEIQRTEQGDSAMYLCASSLGGRGGNEKLFFGSGTQLSVL.

The chain's CDR3 is CAWSIILNTEAFF. As DNA, the CDR3 is TGTGCCTGGAGTATCATTTTGAACACTGAAGCTTTCTTT. The V gene is TRBV30, the J gene TRBJ1-1; D is uncertain. CDR3 length: 13 residues. V lost 2 bases and J 0 bases, leaving 7 bases between the germline ends. Germline V gene sequence: CDR1 GTSNPN, CDR2 SVGIG (reference sequence).

J is TRBJ1-4 and V is TRBV28; 8 nucleotides agree with TRBD1. With 3 bases clipped from V and 6 bases from J, the junction kept 9 bases outside the gene matches. Germline values: CDR1 MDHEN, CDR2 SYDVKM. The CDR3 runs 16 residues. CDR3 loop: CASSLSSQGGDEKLFF. The CDR3 nucleotides read TGTGCCAGCAGTTTGTCCTCACAGGGGGGTGATGAAAAACTGTTTTTT.

J is TRBJ2-3 and V is TRBV7-2; 7 bases match TRBD2. The CDR3 runs to 14 residues. Germline V gene sequence: CDR1 SGHTA, CDR2 FQGNSA. With 8 bases clipped from V and 2 bases from J, the junction kept 7 bases outside the gene matches. CDR3 coding DNA: TGTGCCAGCTCCCGGGGAGGGTACACAGATACGCAGTATTTT. Translating it yields CASSRGGYTDTQYF.

Remarks on this clone: Its ends do not fully match the called genes, so a read error is possible. The chain carries TRBV7-9 and TRBJ2-7, with 8 bases aligning to TRBD1. The CDR3 is made up of 15 amino acids. Germline CDR1 and CDR2: SEHNR and FQNEAQ (reference sequence). The CDR3 bases are TGTTCCAGCAGCTCCTATACTGACAGGGGCTACGAGCAGTACTTC. This translates into CSSSSYTDRGYEQYF.

A single count supports this clone. This rearrangement joins TRBV28 to TRBJ1-1, with 9 bases aligning to TRBD1. The trim removed 4 bases at V and 5 bases at J, leaving 8 bases unmatched. In germline, CDR1 is MDHEN, CDR2 SYDVKM. The CDR3 runs to 15 residues. Written as DNA, the CDR3 is TGTGCCAGCAGTTCGGGGGGACAGGGCGGGACTGAAGCTTTCTTT. It is translated as CASSSGGQGGTEAFF.

This sequence joins TRBV5-1 and TRBJ1-2, with 7 bases that match TRBD1. Germline values: CDR1 SGHRS, CDR2 YFSETQ. V lost 4 bases to trimming and J lost 7 bases; unmatched junction nucleotides: 13. The CDR3 is 15 amino acids. The CDR3, as DNA: TGCGCCAGCAGCGTTTCAGACAGGGAAGTGGGTGGCTACACCTTC. It translates to CASSVSDREVGGYTF.

The rearrangement joins TRBV4-1 to TRBJ1-1; no firm D call. Trimming took off 0 bases at V and 4 bases at J, with 15 bases between the two ends. The CDR3 is 16 residues long. CDR1 is MGHRA and CDR2 is YSYEKL in the germline V gene. The CDR3 loop is CASSQDLTTITTEAFF. CDR3 coding DNA: TGCGCCAGCAGCCAAGATTTAACGACAATCACCACTGAAGCTTTCTTT.

The chain couples TRBV10-3 to TRBJ1-1; 7 positions match TRBD1. The junction had 7 bases not matched to a gene; V was cut back by 8 bases and J by 1 base. This CDR3 comprises 14 residues. Germline V gene data show CDR1 as ENHRY and CDR2 as SYGVKD. The CDR3 DNA reads TGTGCCATCGCCTTGGACAGGCGGAACACTGAAGCTTTCTTT. The encoded protein is CAIALDRRNTEAFF.

V is TRBV7-3 and J is TRBJ2-3; 9 positions match TRBD2. Germline V gene sequence: CDR1 SGHTA, CDR2 FQGTGA. V was pared by 5 bases and J by 5 bases, with 11 bases of the junction left unmatched. The CDR3 covers 16 residues. CDR3 DNA sequence: TGTGCCAGCAGCGCCGCAGGCGGGAGGGAGGGAGATACGCAGTATTTT. It specifies CASSAAGGREGDTQYF.

V and J are TRBV9 and TRBJ1-4; tentative D call: TRBD1 (5 bases). Germline CDR1 and CDR2: SGDLS and YYNGEE. The CDR3 is 15 amino acids. The V end was cut by 2 bases, the J end by 0 bases, with 8 bases between. CDR3 in amino acids: CASSVRGSTNEKLFF. CDR3 sequence (DNA): TGTGCCAGCAGCGTTAGGGGTTCAACTAATGAAAAACTGTTTTTT.

V and J are TRBV5-5 and TRBJ2-3, with TRBD2 matching 7 bases. Trimming at V came to 0 bases and at J to 5 bases, leaving 12 bases not matched to a gene. Germline values: CDR1 SGHKS, CDR2 YYEKEE (reference sequence). This CDR3 is 17 amino acids long. The CDR3 nucleotides are TGTGCCAGCAGCTTGGTTAGGCTAGCGGCCCTGGGAGATACGCAGTATTTT. Protein product: CASSLVRLAALGDTQYF.

The V and J genes are TRBV19 and TRBJ2-1, with D possibly TRBD2 on 5 matching bases. Germline-derived CDR1 and CDR2 are LNHDA and SQIVND (reference sequence). The V and J ends lost 5 bases and 0 bases respectively, with 14 bases between them. This CDR3 contains 16 residues. CDR3 sequence reads: CASSWGDRSSYNEQFF. The CDR3 bases are TGTGCCAGTAGTTGGGGAGATAGAAGCTCCTACAATGAGCAGTTCTTC.

The chain has TRBV27 and TRBJ2-4, with D maybe TRBD2 (5 bases). V was cut by 8 bases and J by 9 bases, with 14 bases left in between. The CDR3 extends over 12 amino acids. Germline V gives CDR1 MNHEY, CDR2 SMNVEV (reference sequence). The CDR3 reads CASRALGSIQYF. The DNA of the CDR3 is TGTGCCAGCCGGGCGTTGGGGAGCATTCAGTACTTC.

The chain links TRBV6-1 to TRBJ2-7, with 9 bases fitting TRBD1. In germline, CDR1 is MNHNS, CDR2 SASEGT. Germline trimming cut 5 bases from V and 6 bases from J; bases unmatched to any gene: 2. The CDR3 is 12 residues long. Here the CDR3 reads CASSTGGTEQYF. The CDR3 DNA reads TGTGCCAGCAGTACAGGGGGCACCGAGCAGTACTTC.

This chain connects TRBV7-2 to TRBJ2-1; a weak D match, TRBD1 (6 bases). CDR3 length: 13 amino acids. Germline assignment: CDR1 SGHTA and CDR2 FQGNSA. Trimming pared 6 bases from V and 10 bases from J, leaving 16 bases between. DNA for the CDR3: TGTGCCAGCAGGCACAAGACAGGCTGGGAGCAGTTCTTC. Protein product: CASRHKTGWEQFF.